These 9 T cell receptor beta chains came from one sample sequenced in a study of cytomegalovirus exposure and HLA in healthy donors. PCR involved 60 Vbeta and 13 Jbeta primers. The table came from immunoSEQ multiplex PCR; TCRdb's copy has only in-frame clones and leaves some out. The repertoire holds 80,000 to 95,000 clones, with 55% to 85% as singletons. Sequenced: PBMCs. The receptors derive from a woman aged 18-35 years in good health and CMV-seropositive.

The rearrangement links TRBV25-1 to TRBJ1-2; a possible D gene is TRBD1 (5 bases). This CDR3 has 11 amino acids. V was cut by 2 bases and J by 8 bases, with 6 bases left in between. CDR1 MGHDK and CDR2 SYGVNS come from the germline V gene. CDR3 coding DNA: TGTGCCAGCAGTGAAGGGGCGGGCTACACCTTC. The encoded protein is CASSEGAGYTF.

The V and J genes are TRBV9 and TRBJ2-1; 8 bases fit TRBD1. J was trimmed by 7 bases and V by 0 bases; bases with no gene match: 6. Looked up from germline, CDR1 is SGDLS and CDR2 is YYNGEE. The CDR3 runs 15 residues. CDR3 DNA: TGTGCCAGCAGCGTAGCTACAGGGGGTGTGAATGAGCAGTTCTTC. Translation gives CASSVATGGVNEQFF.

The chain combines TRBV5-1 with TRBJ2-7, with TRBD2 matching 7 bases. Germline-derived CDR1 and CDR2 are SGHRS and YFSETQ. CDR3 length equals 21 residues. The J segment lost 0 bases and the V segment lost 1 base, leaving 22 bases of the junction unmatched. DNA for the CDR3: TGCGCCAGCAGCTTGTTCCCTAGAAAGCTGCGGGAGCAACTTCCCTCCTACGAGCAGTACTTC. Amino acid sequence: CASSLFPRKLREQLPSYEQYF.

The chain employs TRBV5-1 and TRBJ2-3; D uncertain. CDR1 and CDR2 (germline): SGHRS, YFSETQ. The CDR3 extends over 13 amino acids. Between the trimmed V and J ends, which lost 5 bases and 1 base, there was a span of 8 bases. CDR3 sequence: CASSKARTDTQYF. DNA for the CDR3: TGCGCCAGCAGTAAAGCCCGCACAGATACGCAGTATTTT.

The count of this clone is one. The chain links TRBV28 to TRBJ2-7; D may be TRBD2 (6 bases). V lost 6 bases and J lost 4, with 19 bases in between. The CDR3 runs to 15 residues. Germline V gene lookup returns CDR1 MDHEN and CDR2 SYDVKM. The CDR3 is CASRPGTALGYEQYF. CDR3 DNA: TGTGCCAGCAGACCCGGGACTGCGCTGGGGTACGAGCAGTACTTC.

The CDR3 nucleotides are TGTGCCGGACTGGGACACCTGAACACTGAAGCTTTCTTT. Amino acid sequence: CAGLGHLNTEAFF. The chain employs TRBV30 and TRBJ1-1; tentative D call: TRBD1 (6 bases). Trimming stripped 8 bases from V and 0 bases from J, with 13 bases between. The CDR3 is 13 residues long. From germline, CDR1 is GTSNPN and CDR2 SVGIG (reference sequence).

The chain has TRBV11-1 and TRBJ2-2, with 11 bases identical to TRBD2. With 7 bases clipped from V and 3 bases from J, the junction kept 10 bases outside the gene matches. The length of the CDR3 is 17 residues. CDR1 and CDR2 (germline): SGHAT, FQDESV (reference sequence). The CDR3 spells CASMGLAGGRDTGELFF. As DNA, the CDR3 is TGTGCCAGCATGGGTCTAGCGGGAGGCCGGGACACCGGGGAGCTGTTTTTT.

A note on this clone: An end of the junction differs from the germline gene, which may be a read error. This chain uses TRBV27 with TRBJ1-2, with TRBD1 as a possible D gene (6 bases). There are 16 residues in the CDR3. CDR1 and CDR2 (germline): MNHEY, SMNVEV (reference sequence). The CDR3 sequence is CASSLWPAGDLHGYTF. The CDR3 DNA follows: TGTGCCAGCAGTTTATGGCCGGCAGGGGACCTGCATGGCTACACTTTC.

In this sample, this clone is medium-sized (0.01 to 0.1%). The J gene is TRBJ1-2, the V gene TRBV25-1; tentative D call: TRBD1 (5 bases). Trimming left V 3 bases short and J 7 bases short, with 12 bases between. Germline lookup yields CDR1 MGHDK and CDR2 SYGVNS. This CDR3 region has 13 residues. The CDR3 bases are TGTGCCAGCAGTGAGCACCGGGACTCTGGCTACACCTTC. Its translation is CASSEHRDSGYTF.